The clone carrying this T cell receptor (beta chain) came up a few times. Clones were read by immunoSEQ multiplex PCR, and TCRdb kept only the in-frame ones, dropping some. The data hold roughly 350,000 clones, with approximately 89% observed a single time. CDR3 length: 13 amino acids. This sample is drawn from a study of blood T cell repertoires in COVID-19. The origin of this receptor is a woman under 30 who had recovered from COVID-19. The V gene is TRBV12-2, the J gene TRBJ2-7; the table's D call, TRBD2, was not checked against the DNA. TRBV12-2 is marked as a pseudogene. Sequencing used peripheral blood. As DNA, the CDR3 is TGTGCAAGTCGCTTTAGTCTGTCCTACGAGCAGTACGTC. As protein: CASRFSLSYEQYV.